This T cell receptor beta chain was identified during a study of OX40 agonist ivuxolimab in advanced cancers. Across the whole study: Enrollees could have had prior anti-PD-1, anti-PD-L1 or anti-CTLA-4 therapy, which more than 30% had received.

To note about this clone: Antigen: not known.

At baseline, cycle 4 day 1, and cycle 7 day 1, blood was sampled. Here immunoSEQ multiplex PCR was the method, and the copy in TCRdb shows in-frame clones only, minus some. The table has 65,000 to 90,000 clones, approximately 83% seen once; the top ten hold 5% to 7%. The CDR3 has 16 residues. Trimming removed 1 base at V and 4 bases at J, with 15 bases between. Germline V gives CDR1 SGHDN, CDR2 FVKESK. Findings and caveats of the study: Both blood CD4+ and CD8+ T cells showed clonal growth by week 6 at 0.1 to 3.0 mg/kg.

The V and J genes are TRBV14 and TRBJ2-3; D unclear. The sequence came from an adult with an advanced solid tumor such as melanoma, head and neck, liver or kidney cancer. This specimen consisted of CD4+ or CD8+ T cells sorted from blood, obtained in a trial of the OX40 agonist ivuxolimab. DNA of the CDR3: TGTGCCAGCAGCCAAGTTATCCTCCCCGTGCCAGATACGCAGTATTTT. This gives the protein CASSQVILPVPDTQYF.